This T cell receptor (beta chain) was profiled in a study of spatial heterogeneity in lung cancer. Background on the study: The donors were about 72 patients with non-small cell lung cancer that was early-stage and untreated. In cases with available follow-up PBMC samples, these were sequenced at a median of approximately 2 years after resection. Each distinct TCR and UMI combination averaged more than ten appearances in raw reads.

The time point: blood at routine non-recurrence follow-up after resection. MiXCR was run by TCRdb on the 5' RACE reads, yielding one entry per CDR3 protein. The table lists more than 40,000 distinct CDR3 sequences, approximately 22% of them singletons, with less than 9% in the top ten. The CDR3 spans 15 residues. Germline assignment: CDR1 KGHSH and CDR2 LQKENI. As to this clonotype: A read error is possible here, since a much larger clone lies one base away.

The sequences come from PBMCs, collected at follow-up. This TCR derives from a female donor with early-stage non-small cell lung cancer. This rearrangement joins TRBV18 to TRBJ1-1; D is possibly TRBD1 (5 bases). The CDR3 DNA reads as TGTGCCAGCTCACCACCGGGGACCCTAAGGACTGAAGCTTCCTTT. Amino acid sequence: CASSPPGTLRTEASF.